These 8 T cell receptor beta chains came from one sample sequenced in a study of OX40 agonist ivuxolimab in advanced cancers. Profiling relied on immunoSEQ multiplex PCR, and the TCRdb table lists in-frame clones only, not all of them. This table holds under 20,000 clones, 60% to 85% found once. This material consisted of CD4+ or CD8+ T cells sorted from blood, taken in a trial of the OX40 agonist ivuxolimab. All receptors derive from an adult with an advanced solid tumor such as melanoma, head and neck, liver or kidney cancer.

The chain is built from TRBV4-3 and TRBJ1-4; no reliable D call. This CDR3 comprises 16 residues. Germline-derived CDR1 and CDR2 are LGHNA and YSLEER. V shed 3 bases and J shed 1 base, with 12 bases lying between them. The CDR3 nucleotides read TGCGCCAGCAGCCACCTTCCGGAGGGAACTAATGAAAAACTGTTTTTT. This encodes CASSHLPEGTNEKLFF.

V and J are TRBV4-3 and TRBJ2-6, with D unclear. The V end was cut by 0 bases, the J end by 1 base, with 4 bases between. This CDR3 contains 15 residues. CDR1 is LGHNA, CDR2 YSLEER, per germline. This CDR3 reads CASSQDQSGANVLTF. The CDR3 DNA reads TGCGCCAGCAGCCAAGATCAGTCTGGGGCCAACGTCCTGACTTTC.

The chain joins TRBV29-1 to TRBJ2-1; D assignment may be TRBD1 or TRBD2 (5 bases each). The V end was cut by 4 bases, the J end by 5 bases, with 12 bases between. The V gene's germline CDR1 is SQVTM and CDR2 ANQGSEA. The length of the CDR3 is 13 residues. The DNA of the CDR3 is TGCAGCGTTGTGGGGCTGGGGGACAATGAGCAGTTCTTC. Amino acid sequence: CSVVGLGDNEQFF.

This clone was detected a few times. The CDR3 DNA follows: TGTGCCAGTAGTATAGATATCGGGTCGGGTGCTCCGAGGGGAGGGTTTAGATACGAGCAGTACTTC. Translation gives CASSIDIGSGAPRGGFRYEQYF. The chain joins TRBV19 to TRBJ2-7, with 7 bases aligning to TRBD2. CDR1 and CDR2 (germline): LNHDA, SQIVND (reference sequence). This CDR3 contains 22 residues. Losses at the gene ends were 0 bases for V and 4 bases for J; bases not matched to a gene: 27.

The chain recombines TRBV28 with TRBJ2-1; 10 positions agree with TRBD2. The germline V gene encodes CDR1 MDHEN and CDR2 SYDVKM. Trimming removed 1 base from V and 7 bases from J; junction bases left unmatched: 7. The CDR3 has 16 residues. The CDR3 region has the DNA TGTGCCAGCAGTTTATTATTCCGGACTAGCGGTAATGAGCAGTTCTTC. As protein: CASSLLFRTSGNEQFF.

The V call is TRBV7-2, the J call TRBJ2-5; D is unclear. Deletions cut 5 bases from V and 5 bases from J, with 6 bases between. CDR1 and CDR2 (germline): SGHTA, FQGNSA. The CDR3 consists of 11 residues. DNA for the CDR3: TGTGCCAGCAGCCGAGCGGAGACCCAGTACTTC. Amino acid sequence: CASSRAETQYF.

The chain uses TRBV4-3 and TRBJ2-7; possibly TRBD2 for D (7 bases). Germline V gene sequence: CDR1 LGHNA, CDR2 YSLEER. The germline V and J ends were trimmed by 0 bases and 3 bases, with 12 bases remaining between them. CDR3 size: 15 residues. The CDR3 sequence is CASSQDPGEGYEQYF. In nucleotides, the CDR3 is TGCGCCAGCAGCCAAGACCCAGGGGAGGGCTACGAGCAGTACTTC.

This clone has just one count. The chain recombines TRBV7-2 with TRBJ1-5; the D gene is possibly TRBD1 (6 bases). The CDR3 runs 17 residues. Per the germline V gene, CDR1 is SGHTA and CDR2 is FQGNSA. V dropped 5 bases and J dropped 0 bases, with 17 bases sitting between them. The CDR3 sequence is CASSLRKDSDSNQPQHF. The CDR3, as DNA: TGTGCCAGCAGCCTCCGGAAGGACAGCGATAGCAATCAGCCCCAGCATTTT. Using reference TRBV7-2 and TRBJ1-5 for the parts outside the CDR3, the full variable domain is GAGVSQSPSNKVTEKGKDVELRCDPISGHTALYWYRQSLGQGLEFLIYFQGNSAPDKSGLPSDRFSAERTGGSVSTLTIQRTQQEDSAVYLCASSLRKDSDSNQPQHFGDGTRLSIL.